This is a list of T cell receptor beta chains from one sample in a study of sequential checkpoint blockade in melanoma. Sequenced by immunoSEQ multiplex PCR; TCRdb stores in-frame clones only, minus some. In the table there are approximately 40,000 clones, roughly 85% of which are singletons. The sample here was CD8+ T cells sorted from blood (inferred from file names), taken from a patient given nivolumab and ipilimumab in sequence. Receptor source: a human donor with melanoma. The CDR3 runs from the conserved cysteine through the conserved F or W. D genes are given only for firm matches. Clone size is given for some rows only: seen once, a few or many times, or a class if the clone is expanded.

j_call clone_size v_call d_call cdr3_aa cdr3_nt
TRBJ2-7 NA TRBV4-2 NA CASSQDLRGPYEQYF TGTGCCAGCAGCCAAGATCTCCGCGGGCCCTACGAGCAGTACTTC
TRBJ2-5 NA TRBV29-1 TRBD2 CSVDGTSRRQETQYF TGCAGCGTTGACGGGACTAGCAGAAGACAAGAGACCCAGTACTTC
TRBJ2-1 NA TRBV9 TRBD1 CASSNHRDRSSNEQFF TGTGCCAGCAGCAACCACCGGGACAGAAGTTCCAATGAGCAGTTCTTC
TRBJ1-1 NA TRBV7-9 NA CASSPWGGGEAFF TGTGCCAGCAGCCCCTGGGGAGGGGGTGAAGCTTTCTTT
TRBJ2-1 NA TRBV19 NA CASSLSGAYNEQFF TGTGCCAGTAGTCTTAGCGGCGCCTACAATGAGCAGTTCTTC
TRBJ1-3 few TRBV7-8 TRBD1 CASSGWTGSGNTIYF TGTGCCAGCAGCGGGTGGACAGGCTCTGGAAACACCATATATTTT
TRBJ1-5 once TRBV5-4 TRBD1 CASSLQGSYDQPQHF TGTGCCAGCAGTTTACAGGGGTCGTATGATCAACCCCAGCATTTT
TRBJ2-7 NA TRBV15 TRBD1 CATSRGQFLFSYEQYF TGTGCCACCAGCCGGGGACAGTTCCTTTTCTCCTACGAGCAGTACTTC
TRBJ2-7 NA TRBV29-1 NA CSVEYNYEQYF TGCAGCGTTGAATACAACTACGAGCAGTACTTC
TRBJ2-1 NA TRBV9 TRBD2 CASSARLAGEIYEQFF TGTGCCAGCAGCGCCCGACTAGCGGGAGAAATTTATGAGCAGTTCTTC
TRBJ1-5 NA TRBV27 NA CASRNQGSNQPQHF TGTGCCAGCAGAAATCAGGGAAGCAATCAGCCCCAGCATTTT
TRBJ2-7 few TRBV19 NA CASSIAPGMIEQYF TGTGCCAGTAGTATAGCTCCGGGAATGATCGAGCAGTACTTC
TRBJ2-3 NA TRBV9 TRBD2 CASSVETSGSTDTQYF TGTGCCAGCAGCGTAGAGACTAGCGGGAGCACAGATACGCAGTATTTT
TRBJ2-3 once TRBV4-1 TRBD2 CASSQGLAGRTDTQYF TGCGCCAGCAGCCAAGGGCTAGCGGGAAGAACAGATACGCAGTATTTT
TRBJ1-2 few TRBV19 NA CASTPTGGGYGYTF TGTGCCAGTACCCCGACAGGTGGGGGCTATGGCTACACCTTC
TRBJ2-1 few TRBV5-1 NA CASSRRTVHNEQFF TGCGCCAGCAGCCGGCGGACTGTTCACAATGAGCAGTTCTTC
TRBJ1-1 NA TRBV7-2 NA CASSLGVGGPPAAEAFF TGTGCCAGCAGCTTAGGGGTGGGGGGGCCCCCGGCCGCTGAAGCTTTCTTT
TRBJ2-5 NA TRBV9 TRBD1 CASSVDNRGEETQYF TGTGCCAGCAGCGTAGACAACAGGGGAGAAGAGACCCAGTACTTC
TRBJ2-1 NA TRBV4-1 TRBD2 CASSQSEREGLDEQFF TGCGCCAGCAGCCAAAGCGAGCGGGAGGGCCTCGATGAGCAGTTCTTC
TRBJ2-7 few TRBV9 NA CASSVAGTNYEQYF TGTGCCAGCAGCGTAGCCGGGACAAACTACGAGCAGTACTTC
TRBJ2-3 NA TRBV10-3 TRBD2 CAITYPGLAIADTQYF TGTGCCATCACCTATCCGGGACTAGCTATAGCAGATACGCAGTATTTT
TRBJ2-1 NA TRBV9 TRBD2 CASSPTMVAGYNEQFF TGTGCCAGCAGCCCAACAATGGTAGCGGGATATAATGAGCAGTTCTTC
TRBJ1-2 NA TRBV19 NA CASSISVTYYGYTF TGTGCCAGTAGTATCAGCGTAACCTACTATGGCTACACCTTC
TRBJ2-5 NA TRBV7-9 NA CASSRMGGLAETQYF TGTGCCAGCAGCCGGATGGGGGGGCTTGCAGAGACCCAGTACTTC
TRBJ2-5 NA TRBV19 TRBD1 CASSMGQAAQETQYF TGTGCCAGTAGTATGGGACAGGCGGCGCAAGAGACCCAGTACTTC
TRBJ1-5 few TRBV25-1 TRBD1 CASSPGTGGHQPQHF TGTGCCAGCAGTCCCGGGACAGGGGGCCATCAGCCCCAGCATTTT
TRBJ1-5 NA TRBV7-9 NA CASSFDSLNQPQHF TGTGCCAGCAGCTTCGACAGCCTCAATCAGCCCCAGCATTTT
TRBJ2-3 few TRBV9 TRBD2 CASSKEGGGLADSTDTQYF TGTGCCAGCAGCAAAGAGGGGGGGGGACTAGCGGATAGCACAGATACGCAGTATTTT
TRBJ2-3 NA TRBV27 TRBD2 CASSTNLLLAEITDTQYF TGTGCCAGCAGTACCAACCTCCTACTAGCGGAGATCACAGATACGCAGTATTTT
TRBJ2-3 NA TRBV9 TRBD2 CASSVVVGGSTDTQYF TGTGCCAGCAGCGTAGTTGTCGGGGGGAGCACAGATACGCAGTATTTT
TRBJ2-7 NA TRBV4-1 NA CASSQNPGQSSYEQYF TGCGCCAGCAGCCAAAATCCCGGACAGTCCTCCTACGAGCAGTACTTC
TRBJ2-2 NA TRBV7-9 NA CASSSVLGELFF TGTGCCAGCAGCTCCGTTTTAGGGGAGCTGTTTTTT
TRBJ2-1 NA TRBV7-9 NA CASSPKSLEQFF TGTGCCAGCAGCCCTAAATCCCTGGAGCAGTTCTTC
TRBJ1-2 NA TRBV25-1 NA CASSEWGGVQDANYGYTF TGTGCCAGCAGTGAATGGGGGGGGGTTCAGGACGCTAACTATGGCTACACCTTC
TRBJ2-7 NA TRBV11-2 NA CASSLGGGAPYEQYF TGTGCCAGCAGCTTAGGCGGCGGAGCCCCCTACGAGCAGTACTTC
TRBJ2-7 NA TRBV5-3 TRBD2 CARNHEDLRGEGNEQYF TGTGCCAGAAACCATGAGGATTTGCGGGGGGAGGGTAACGAGCAGTACTTC
TRBJ2-2 once TRBV7-6 TRBD1 CASSPGTGNTGELFF TGTGCCAGCAGCCCCGGGACAGGGAACACCGGGGAGCTGTTTTTT
TRBJ2-2 few TRBV10-3 TRBD1 CAISESTGAHTGELFF TGTGCCATCAGTGAGTCGACAGGGGCTCACACCGGGGAGCTGTTTTTT
TRBJ2-7 NA TRBV6-5 TRBD1 CAIKPGQGADEQYF TGTGCCATTAAACCGGGACAGGGGGCCGACGAGCAGTACTTC
TRBJ2-5 NA TRBV11-2 TRBD1 CASRDTDRGKETQYF TGTGCCAGCAGGGATACTGACAGGGGGAAAGAGACCCAGTACTTC
TRBJ1-1 NA TRBV5-4 TRBD1 CASRLGQAPEAFF TGTGCCAGCAGACTAGGACAGGCCCCTGAAGCTTTCTTT
TRBJ2-2 NA TRBV7-9 TRBD2 CASSTGGRYTGELFF TGTGCCAGCAGCACGGGGGGAAGGTACACCGGGGAGCTGTTTTTT
TRBJ2-7 few TRBV19 NA CASSTGLVREQYF TGTGCCAGTAGTACGGGACTGGTCCGCGAGCAGTACTTC
TRBJ2-1 once TRBV5-1 TRBD2 CASSLTSVMGDNEQFF TGCGCCAGCAGCTTGACTAGCGTTATGGGGGACAATGAGCAGTTCTTC
TRBJ2-1 NA TRBV27 NA CASSGRDGEQFF TGTGCCAGCAGCGGGAGAGACGGTGAGCAGTTCTTC
TRBJ1-1 NA TRBV28 NA CASRYFDTEAFF TGTGCCAGCAGGTACTTTGATACTGAAGCTTTCTTT
TRBJ2-1 once TRBV7-6 NA CASSLGQGYNEQFF TGTGCCAGCAGCCTCGGGCAGGGTTACAATGAGCAGTTCTTC
TRBJ2-1 NA TRBV27 TRBD2 CASSQTSGNYNEQFF TGTGCCAGCAGTCAGACTAGCGGAAACTACAATGAGCAGTTCTTC
TRBJ1-1 NA TRBV4-1 NA CASSQGPLGAFF TGCGCCAGCAGCCAAGGGCCTCTAGGAGCTTTCTTT
TRBJ1-2 once TRBV2 NA CAILSFGYTF TGTGCCATCCTTAGCTTTGGCTACACCTTC
TRBJ2-3 NA TRBV7-9 NA CASSQEATDTQYF TGTGCCAGCAGCCAGGAGGCCACAGATACGCAGTATTTT
TRBJ2-7 NA TRBV27 NA CASSLFTGFEQYF TGTGCCAGCAGTTTATTTACAGGGTTTGAGCAGTACTTC
TRBJ2-7 NA TRBV10-1 TRBD1 CASSEEQGGHYEQYF TGCGCCAGCAGTGAGGAACAGGGGGGCCACTACGAGCAGTACTTC
TRBJ2-6 NA TRBV27 TRBD1 CASSLGTGRYLSGANVLTF TGTGCCAGCAGTTTAGGGACAGGGCGTTACCTTTCTGGGGCCAACGTCCTGACTTTC
TRBJ2-1 NA TRBV18 NA CASSRIPKGEGTSSYNEQFF TGTGCCAGCTCAAGAATACCGAAGGGGGAGGGCACGAGCTCCTACAATGAGCAGTTCTTC